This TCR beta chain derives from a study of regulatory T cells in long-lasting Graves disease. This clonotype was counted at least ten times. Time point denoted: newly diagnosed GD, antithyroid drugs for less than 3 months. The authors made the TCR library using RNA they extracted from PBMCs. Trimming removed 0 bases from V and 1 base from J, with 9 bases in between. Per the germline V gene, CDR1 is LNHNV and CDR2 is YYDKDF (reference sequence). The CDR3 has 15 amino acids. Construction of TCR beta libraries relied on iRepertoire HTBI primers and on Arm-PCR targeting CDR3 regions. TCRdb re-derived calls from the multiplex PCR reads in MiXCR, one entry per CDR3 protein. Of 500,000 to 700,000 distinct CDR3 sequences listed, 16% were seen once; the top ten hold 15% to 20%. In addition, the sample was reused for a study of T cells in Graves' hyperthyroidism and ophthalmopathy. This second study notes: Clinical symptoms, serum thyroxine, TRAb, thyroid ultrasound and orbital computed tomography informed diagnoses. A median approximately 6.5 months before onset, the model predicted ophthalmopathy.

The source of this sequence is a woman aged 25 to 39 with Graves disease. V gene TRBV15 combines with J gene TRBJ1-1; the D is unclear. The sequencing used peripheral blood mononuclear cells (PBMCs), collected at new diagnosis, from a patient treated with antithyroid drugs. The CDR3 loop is CATSREAPRNTEAFF. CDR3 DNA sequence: TGTGCCACCAGCAGAGAGGCACCAAGGAACACTGAAGCTTTCTTT.